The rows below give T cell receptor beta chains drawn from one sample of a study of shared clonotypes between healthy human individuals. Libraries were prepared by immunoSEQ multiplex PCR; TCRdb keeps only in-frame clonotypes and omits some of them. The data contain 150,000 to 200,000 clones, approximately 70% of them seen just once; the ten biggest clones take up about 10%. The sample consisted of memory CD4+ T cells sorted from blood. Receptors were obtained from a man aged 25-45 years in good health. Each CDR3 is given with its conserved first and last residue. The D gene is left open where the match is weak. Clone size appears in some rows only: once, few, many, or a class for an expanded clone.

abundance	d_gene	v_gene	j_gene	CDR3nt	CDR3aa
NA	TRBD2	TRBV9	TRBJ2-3	TGTGCCAGCAGCGTAGTTATGGCGGGAGAAGGTACGCAGTATTTT	CASSVVMAGEGTQYF
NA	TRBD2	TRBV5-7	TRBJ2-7	TGTGCCAGCAGCTCTGGGACTAGCGGGAGATCTGACGAGCAGTACTTC	CASSSGTSGRSDEQYF
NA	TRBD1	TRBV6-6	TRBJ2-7	TGTGCCAGCAGAATCAGGGGGACCTACGAGCAGTACTTC	CASRIRGTYEQYF
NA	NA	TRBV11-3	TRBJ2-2	TGTGCCAGCAGCTTAGATTTTGCCGGGGAGCTGTTTTTT	CASSLDFAGELFF
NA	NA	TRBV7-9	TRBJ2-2	TGTGCCAGCAGCCGACTAGATCGGAACACCGGGGAGCTGTTTTTT	CASSRLDRNTGELFF
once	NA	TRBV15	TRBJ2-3	TGTGCCACCAGCAGGACCGGGGGTCCAGATACGCAGTATTTT	CATSRTGGPDTQYF
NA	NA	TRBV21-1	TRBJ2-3	TGTGCCAGCAGCAAATCGAGAGACAGGGCGGGACTCACAGATACGCAGTATTTT	CASSKSRDRAGLTDTQYF
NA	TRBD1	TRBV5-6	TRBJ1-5	TGTGCCAGCAGCAACGGACAGGGTATTGAGACCCAGCATTTT	CASSNGQGIETQHF
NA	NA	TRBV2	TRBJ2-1	TGTGCCAGCAGTCCTTTCTCCAATGAGCAGTTCTTC	CASSPFSNEQFF
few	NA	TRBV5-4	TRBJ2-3	TGTGCCAGCAGCCCGCGAAACACAGATACGCAGTATTTT	CASSPRNTDTQYF
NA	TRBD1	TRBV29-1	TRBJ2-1	TGCAGCGTGCGAGGACAGGGATCCTACAATGAGCAGTTCTTC	CSVRGQGSYNEQFF
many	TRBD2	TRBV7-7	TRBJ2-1	TGTGCTAGCAGCTTAGCGGGTGACAATGAGCAGTTCTTC	CASSLAGDNEQFF
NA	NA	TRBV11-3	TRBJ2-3	TGTGCCAGCTTCTTCGTTCGCTCTAGCACAGATACGCAGTATTTT	CASFFVRSSTDTQYF
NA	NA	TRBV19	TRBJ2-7	TGTGCCAGTAGTGTCGGTACCTCCTACGAGCAGTACTTC	CASSVGTSYEQYF
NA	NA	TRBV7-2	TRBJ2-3	TGTGCCAGCAGCCGGACGCTCGGTACAGATACGCAGTATTTT	CASSRTLGTDTQYF
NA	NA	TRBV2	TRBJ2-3	TGTGCCAGCAGCCAGACCCGCCAATTCACAGATACGCAGTATTTT	CASSQTRQFTDTQYF
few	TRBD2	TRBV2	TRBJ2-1	TGTGCCAGCAGTGCGGCTAGCGGGAGTGGTGAGCAGTTCTTC	CASSAASGSGEQFF
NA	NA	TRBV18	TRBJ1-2	TGTGCCAGCTCACCAGTTGGGGGAGTTGCACACTATGGCTACACCTTC	CASSPVGGVAHYGYTF
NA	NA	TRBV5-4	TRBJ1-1	TGTGCCAGCAGCTTGAGGGGGGGGACTGAAGCTTTCTTT	CASSLRGGTEAFF
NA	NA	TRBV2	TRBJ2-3	TGTGCCAGCCCTACCAGGGAAGGGGTGAGGACAGATACGCAGTATTTT	CASPTREGVRTDTQYF